What follows describes a single T cell receptor (beta chain). Its antigen remains unidentified. The sample belongs to a study of post-analysis software for immune sequencing data. Study details: Several disease courses (relapsing-remitting, secondary progressive and progressive-relapsing) of multiple sclerosis were included.

The study, taken as a whole, reports: Batch-matched samples strongly co-clustered by F measure. Versus controls, multiple sclerosis patients showed significantly lower diversity (normalized Chao1). Five or six TRBV segments, TRBV5-6, TRBV5-1 and TRBV20-1 among them, were found more frequent in patients than controls.

Unique molecular identifiers were built into the TCR beta cDNA libraries. Between roughly 0.9 and 11 million T cells gave rise to roughly 0.5 million cDNA molecules. TCRdb used MiXCR to reprocess the PCR reads, holding one entry per CDR3 protein. This sample has 800,000 to 950,000 distinct CDR3 sequences, with around 53% found just once. CDR3 length: 16 amino acids. Per the germline V gene, CDR1 is SEHNR and CDR2 is FQNEAQ (reference sequence). Trimming cost V 8 bases and J 1 base, with 20 bases left between them. The receptor was isolated from a girl aged 10-17 years with multiple sclerosis. Input material: blood. The chain employs TRBV7-9 and TRBJ1-2; possibly TRBD1 for D (5 bases). CDR3: CASSPGTASYNYGYTF. The CDR3, as DNA: TGTGCCAGCTCCCCAGGGACCGCCAGTTATAACTATGGCTACACCTTC.